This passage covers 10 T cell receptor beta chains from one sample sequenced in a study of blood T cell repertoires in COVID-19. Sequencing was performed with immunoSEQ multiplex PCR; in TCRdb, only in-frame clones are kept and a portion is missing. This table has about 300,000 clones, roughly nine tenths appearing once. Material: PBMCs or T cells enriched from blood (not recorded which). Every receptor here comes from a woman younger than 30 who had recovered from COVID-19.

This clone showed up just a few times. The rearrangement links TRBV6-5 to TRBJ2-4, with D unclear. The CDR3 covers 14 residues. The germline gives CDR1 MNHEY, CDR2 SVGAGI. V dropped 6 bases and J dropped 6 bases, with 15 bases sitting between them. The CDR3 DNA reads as TGTGCCAGCAGAAAAAGAGCGCCCCCAAACATTCAGTACTTC. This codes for CASRKRAPPNIQYF.

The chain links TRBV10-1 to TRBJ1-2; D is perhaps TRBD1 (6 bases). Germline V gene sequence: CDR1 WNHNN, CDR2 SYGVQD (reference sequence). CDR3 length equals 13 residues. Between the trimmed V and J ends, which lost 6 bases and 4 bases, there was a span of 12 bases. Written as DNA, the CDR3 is TGCGCCAGCAGGCCCGCAGGGGCCTATGGCTACACCTTC. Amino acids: CASRPAGAYGYTF.

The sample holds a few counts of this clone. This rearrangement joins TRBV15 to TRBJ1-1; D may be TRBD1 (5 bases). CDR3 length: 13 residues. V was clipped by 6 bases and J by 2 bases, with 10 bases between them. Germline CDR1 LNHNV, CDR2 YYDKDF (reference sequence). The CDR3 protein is CATRRQINTEAFF. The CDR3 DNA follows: TGTGCCACCAGAAGACAGATCAACACTGAAGCTTTCTTT.

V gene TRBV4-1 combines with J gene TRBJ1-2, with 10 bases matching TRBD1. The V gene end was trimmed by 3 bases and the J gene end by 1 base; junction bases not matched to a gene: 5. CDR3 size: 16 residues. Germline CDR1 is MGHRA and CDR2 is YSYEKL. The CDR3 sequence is CASSHTGTGVNYGYTF. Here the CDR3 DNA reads TGCGCCAGCAGCCACACCGGGACAGGGGTTAACTATGGCTACACCTTC.

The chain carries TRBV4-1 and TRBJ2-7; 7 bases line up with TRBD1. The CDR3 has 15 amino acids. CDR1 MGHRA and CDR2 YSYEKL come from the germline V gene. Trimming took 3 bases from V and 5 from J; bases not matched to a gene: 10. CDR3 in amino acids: CASSQLRDSRDEQYF. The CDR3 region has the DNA TGCGCCAGCAGCCAGCTCCGGGACAGCAGAGACGAGCAGTACTTC.

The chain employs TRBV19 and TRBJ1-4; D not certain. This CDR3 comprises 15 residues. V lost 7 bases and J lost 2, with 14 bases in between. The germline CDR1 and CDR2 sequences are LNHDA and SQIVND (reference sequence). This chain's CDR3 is CASTERGITNEKLFF. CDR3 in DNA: TGTGCCAGTACCGAGAGAGGGATCACTAATGAAAAACTGTTTTTT.

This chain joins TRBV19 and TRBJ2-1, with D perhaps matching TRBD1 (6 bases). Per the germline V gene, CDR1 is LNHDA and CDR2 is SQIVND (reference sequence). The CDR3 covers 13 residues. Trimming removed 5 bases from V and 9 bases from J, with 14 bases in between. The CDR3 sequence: CASSDRSGSEQFF. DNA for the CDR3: TGTGCCAGTAGTGACAGGAGCGGTTCTGAGCAGTTCTTC.

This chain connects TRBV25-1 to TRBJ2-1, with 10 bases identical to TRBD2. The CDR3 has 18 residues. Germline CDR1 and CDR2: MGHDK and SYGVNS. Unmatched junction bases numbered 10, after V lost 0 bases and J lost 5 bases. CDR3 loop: CASSEYYAQREGNNEQFF. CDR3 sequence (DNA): TGTGCCAGCAGTGAATATTACGCCCAGCGGGAGGGGAACAATGAGCAGTTCTTC. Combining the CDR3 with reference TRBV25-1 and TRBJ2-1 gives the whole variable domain EADIYQTPRYLVIGTGKKITLECSQTMGHDKMYWYQQDPGMELHLIHYSYGVNSTEKGDLSSESTVSRIRTEHFPLTLESARPSHTSQYLCASSEYYAQREGNNEQFFGPGTRLTVL.

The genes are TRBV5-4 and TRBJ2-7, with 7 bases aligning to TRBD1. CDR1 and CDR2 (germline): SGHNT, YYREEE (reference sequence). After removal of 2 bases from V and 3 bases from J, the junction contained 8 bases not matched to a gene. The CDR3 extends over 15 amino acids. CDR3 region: CASSFGPQGVYEQYF. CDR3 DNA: TGTGCCAGCAGCTTCGGCCCGCAGGGGGTCTACGAGCAGTACTTC.

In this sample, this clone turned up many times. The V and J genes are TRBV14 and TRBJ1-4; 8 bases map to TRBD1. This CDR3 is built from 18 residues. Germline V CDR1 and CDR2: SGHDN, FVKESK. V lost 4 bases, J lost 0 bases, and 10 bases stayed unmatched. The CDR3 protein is CASSPRTGRPSTNEKLFF. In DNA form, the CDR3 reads TGTGCCAGCAGCCCTCGGACAGGGCGGCCATCAACTAATGAAAAACTGTTTTTT.